This T cell receptor beta chain came from a study of blood T cells in healthy people across ages. Across the study: Capture via template switching afforded approximately one barcoded beta molecule per two T cells.

Sample-barcoded 5' priming and a J-beta primer mix drove a second PCR of 7 to 11 cycles. Each CDR3 protein is one row after TCRdb ran MiXCR on the 5' RACE reads. The table lists about 800,000 distinct CDR3 sequences, roughly 64% of them singletons. Germline CDR1 reads MNHNS; CDR2 reads SASEGT. The CDR3 runs to 13 residues. Trimming removed 5 bases from V and 3 bases from J, with 11 bases in between. This clonotype has a handful of counts. The clonotype comes from a man aged 25 to 40 in good health. The genes are TRBV6-1 and TRBJ2-7, with TRBD1 as a possible D gene (5 bases). Sequences were obtained from blood. The CDR3: CASSRLQGYEQYF. CDR3 nucleotide sequence: TGTGCCAGCAGTCGACTTCAGGGCTACGAGCAGTACTTC.